This T cell receptor beta chain comes out of a study of blood T cell repertoires in COVID-19 (dated by TCRdb to 2019 to 2021). At the level of the whole study: Samples covering the acute and convalescent phases of COVID-19 were provided by collaborators in the United States, Italy and Spain. Subjects who had been exposed to COVID-19, were actively infected with it, or had recovered from it provided the deeply sampled blood TCRbeta repertoires that made up the dataset. Where available, HLA class I and class II types were taken from metadata supplied by the sample provider and were not determined by assay-based typing. The material from the prospective study consisted of cDNA or gDNA derived from T cells, B-cell-depleted T cells, or PBMCs. Nearly every sample came with metadata listing a de-identified subject ID, COVID-19 status, age in years and sex. The samples were drawn from two sources: the first 160 participants of the ongoing ImmuneRACE study, and 1,200 or so subjects contributed by 6 global collaborators. A freely available public database, intended as a resource for researchers studying the immune response to SARS-CoV-2, is where the repertoires were released. The paper as a whole reports these results and caveats: How much clinical and demographic metadata was included differed by source and by participant, and the metadata was provided uncurated.

Turning to this clone: Its antigen remains unidentified. Base qualities were left out, and no much larger clone turns up one base away.

Whole blood was collected in K2EDTA tubes by collaborating institutions according to the institutions' own protocols. Collaborator samples were shipped for TCRbeta analysis as frozen whole blood, isolated PBMCs, or DNA extracted from either sample type. TCRbeta CDR3 regions were amplified from genomic DNA using the immunoSEQ Assay, a bias-controlled multiplex PCR. In the source study's methods: Within the assay, amplification of reference gene primers was used to estimate how many nucleated cells each sample contained. To quantify the absolute abundance of each unique TCRbeta CDR3 rearrangement, sequence reads were collapsed and filtered. For each sample, productive Simpson clonality was calculated as the square root of Simpson's diversity index over productive rearrangements. TCRdb took over this immuneACCESS table, retaining in-frame rearrangements with V and J assigned. Such tables are incomplete; in checked studies, under half of the missing clones stem from an unresolved V gene, and the remainder is unexplained. The V and J calls and clone size come from that table; D and trimming were worked out from the DNA. Within this sample are roughly 250,000 clones, with under 85% of them counted one time only. The ten largest make up roughly 4% of the sample.

The germline V and J ends show losses of 1 base and 3 bases respectively, and no gene match explains 5 bases of the junction. Counted from cysteine to phenylalanine, this CDR3 has 15 amino acids. Only the CDR3 region is kept as DNA, spanning 45 bases read in frame from base 1. Reading the germline V gene gives CDR1 SGHDT and CDR2 YYEEEE. The sequencing input was peripheral blood. The TCR sequence derives from a middle-aged woman with active or convalescent COVID-19. Recombination connected TRBV5-6 to TRBJ2-3, with TRBD2 matching 7 junction bases. The CDR3 in this case is CASSLLSGGTDTQYF. The nucleotide sequence is given as TGTGCCAGCAGCTTGCTATCGGGGGGAACAGATACGCAGTATTTT.